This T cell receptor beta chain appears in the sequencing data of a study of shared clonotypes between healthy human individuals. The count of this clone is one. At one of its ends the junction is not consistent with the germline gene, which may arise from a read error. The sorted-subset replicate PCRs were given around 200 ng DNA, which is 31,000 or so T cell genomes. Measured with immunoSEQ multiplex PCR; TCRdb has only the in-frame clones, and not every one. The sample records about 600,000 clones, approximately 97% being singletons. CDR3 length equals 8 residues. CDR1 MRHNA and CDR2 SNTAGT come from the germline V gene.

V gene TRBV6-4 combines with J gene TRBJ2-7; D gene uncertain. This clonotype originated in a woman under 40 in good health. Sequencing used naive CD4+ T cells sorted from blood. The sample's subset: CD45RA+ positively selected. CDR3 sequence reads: CASSCDVF. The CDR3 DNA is TGTGCCAGCAGCTGCGACGTATTC.